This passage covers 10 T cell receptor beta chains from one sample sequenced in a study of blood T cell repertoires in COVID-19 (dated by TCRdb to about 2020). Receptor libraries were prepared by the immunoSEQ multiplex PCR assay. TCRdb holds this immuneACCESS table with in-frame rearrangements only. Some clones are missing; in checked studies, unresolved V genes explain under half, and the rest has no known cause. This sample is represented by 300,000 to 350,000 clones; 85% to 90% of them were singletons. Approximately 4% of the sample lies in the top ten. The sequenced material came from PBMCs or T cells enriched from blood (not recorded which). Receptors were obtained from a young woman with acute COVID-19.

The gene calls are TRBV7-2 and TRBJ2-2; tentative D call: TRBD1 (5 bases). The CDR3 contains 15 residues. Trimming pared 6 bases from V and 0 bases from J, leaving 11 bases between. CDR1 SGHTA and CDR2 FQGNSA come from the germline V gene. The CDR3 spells CASRTPTANTGELFF. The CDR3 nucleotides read TGTGCCAGCAGAACCCCGACAGCGAACACCGGGGAGCTGTTTTTT.

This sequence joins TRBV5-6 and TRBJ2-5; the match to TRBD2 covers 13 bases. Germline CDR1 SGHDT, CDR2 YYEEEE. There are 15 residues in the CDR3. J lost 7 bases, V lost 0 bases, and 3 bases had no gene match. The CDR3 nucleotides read TGTGCCAGCAGCTTGGTACTAGCGGGAGGGGGGACCCAGTACTTC. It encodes CASSLVLAGGGTQYF.

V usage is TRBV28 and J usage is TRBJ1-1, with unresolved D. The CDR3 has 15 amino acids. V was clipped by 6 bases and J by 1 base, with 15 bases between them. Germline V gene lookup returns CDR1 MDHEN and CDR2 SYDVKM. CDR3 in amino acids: CASRPAGGPNTEAFF. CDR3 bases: TGTGCCAGCAGACCCGCCGGAGGACCGAACACTGAAGCTTTCTTT.

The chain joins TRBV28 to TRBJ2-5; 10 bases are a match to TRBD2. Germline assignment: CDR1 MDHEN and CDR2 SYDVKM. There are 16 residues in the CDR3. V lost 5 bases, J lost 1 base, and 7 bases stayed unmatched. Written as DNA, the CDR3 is TGTGCCAGCAGTGGGGGTACTAGCGGGATCCAAGAGACCCAGTACTTC. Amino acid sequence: CASSGGTSGIQETQYF.

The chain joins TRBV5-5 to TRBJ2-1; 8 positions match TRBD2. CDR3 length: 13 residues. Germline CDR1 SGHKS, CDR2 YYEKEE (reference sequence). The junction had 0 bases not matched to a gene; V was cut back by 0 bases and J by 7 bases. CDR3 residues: CASSLASGNEQFF. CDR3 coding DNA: TGTGCCAGCAGCTTGGCTAGCGGGAATGAGCAGTTCTTC. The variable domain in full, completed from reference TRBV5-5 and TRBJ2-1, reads DAGVTQSPTHLIKTRGQQVTLRCSPISGHKSVSWYQQVLGQGPQFIFQYYEKEERGRGNFPDRFSARQFPNYSSELNVNALLLGDSALYLCASSLASGNEQFFGPGTRLTVL.

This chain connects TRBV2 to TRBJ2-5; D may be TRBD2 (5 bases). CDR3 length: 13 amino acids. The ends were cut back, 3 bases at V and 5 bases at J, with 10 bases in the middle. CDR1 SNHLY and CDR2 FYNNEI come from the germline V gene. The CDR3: CASSEGPGETQYF. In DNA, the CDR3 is TGTGCCAGCAGTGAGGGCCCGGGGGAGACCCAGTACTTC. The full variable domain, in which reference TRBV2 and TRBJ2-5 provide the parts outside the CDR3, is EPEVTQTPSHQVTQMGQEVILRCVPISNHLYFYWYRQILGQKVEFLVSFYNNEISEKSEIFDDQFSVERPDGSNFTLKIRSTKLEDSAMYFCASSEGPGETQYFGPGTRLLVL.

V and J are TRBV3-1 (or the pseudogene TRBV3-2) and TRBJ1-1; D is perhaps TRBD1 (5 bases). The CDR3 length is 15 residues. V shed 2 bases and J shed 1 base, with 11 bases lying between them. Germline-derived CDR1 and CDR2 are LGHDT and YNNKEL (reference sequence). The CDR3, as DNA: TGTGCCAGCAGCCAATTAAGACAGCCGAACACTGAAGCTTTCTTT. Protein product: CASSQLRQPNTEAFF.

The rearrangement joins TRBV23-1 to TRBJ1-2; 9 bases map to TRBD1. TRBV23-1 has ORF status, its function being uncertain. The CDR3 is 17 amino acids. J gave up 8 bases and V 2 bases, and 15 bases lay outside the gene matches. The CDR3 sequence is CASSQATLQGATRGYTF. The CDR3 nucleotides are TGCGCCAGCAGTCAAGCCACTCTACAGGGGGCTACAAGGGGCTACACCTTC.

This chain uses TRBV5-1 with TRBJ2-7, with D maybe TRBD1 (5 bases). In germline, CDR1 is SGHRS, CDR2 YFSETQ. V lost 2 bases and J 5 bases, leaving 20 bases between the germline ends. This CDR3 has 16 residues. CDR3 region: CASSLQIGARGDEQYF. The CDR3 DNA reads TGCGCCAGCAGCTTACAAATTGGGGCCCGAGGAGACGAGCAGTACTTC.

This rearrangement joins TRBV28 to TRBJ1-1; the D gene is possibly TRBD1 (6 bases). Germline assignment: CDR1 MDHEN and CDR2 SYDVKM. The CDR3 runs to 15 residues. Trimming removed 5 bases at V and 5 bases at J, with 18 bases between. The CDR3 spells CASSGEPKGETEAFF. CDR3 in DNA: TGTGCCAGCAGTGGAGAGCCCAAGGGGGAGACTGAAGCTTTCTTT.